Each of the 28 T cell receptor beta chains below was sequenced from the same sample in a study of metastatic and nonmetastatic thyroid tumors. MiXCR was used by TCRdb to re-call the PCR reads. This sample has over 40,000 clones, with 24% found just once. Treatment of any kind had been given to no patient before thyroid surgery. Specimen: blood. These receptors originate from a male donor with papillary thyroid cancer or a benign thyroid nodule (not recorded which). Some clones in this sample may be carry-over from other donors' samples.

The chain has TRBV11-2 and TRBJ2-3, with a possible D match to TRBD2 (6 bases). With 5 bases removed from V and 3 bases from J, the gap between germline ends came to 15 bases. CDR1 and CDR2 (germline): SGHAT, FQNNGV. The CDR3 is 15 residues long. The CDR3 region has the DNA TGTGCCAGCAGCCCCCACTGGACTAATACAGATACGCAGTATTTT. Translating gives CASSPHWTNTDTQYF.

This clone was observed a handful of times. J is TRBJ1-1 and V is TRBV28, with D possibly being TRBD1 (5 bases). This CDR3 spans 12 amino acids. Germline V gene sequence: CDR1 MDHEN, CDR2 SYDVKM. Trimming cost V 9 bases and J 2 bases, with 10 bases left between them. The CDR3 reads CASETVNTEAFF. The CDR3 DNA sequence: TGTGCCAGTGAGACAGTAAACACTGAAGCTTTCTTT.

This clone has more than one count but fewer than ten. The chain is built from TRBV6-2 or TRBV6-3 and TRBJ2-3; D may correspond to TRBD1 or TRBD2 (5 bases each). This CDR3 region has 12 residues. V lost 5 bases to trimming and J lost 7 bases, with 10 bases between them. CDR1 is MNHEY and CDR2 is SVGEGT in the germline V gene. CDR3 loop: CASSPRGNTQYF. The CDR3 DNA sequence: TGTGCCAGCAGTCCGAGGGGAAATACGCAGTATTTT.

This clone was observed many times. J is TRBJ2-2 and V is TRBV19; TRBD2 matches 9 bases. With V trimmed by 9 bases and J by 6 bases, 8 bases remained unmatched. The germline gives CDR1 LNHDA, CDR2 SQIVND (reference sequence). The CDR3 runs to 14 residues. The CDR3 region has the DNA TGTGCCAGCGAGAGGATAGCGGGAGCCGGGGAGCTGTTTTTT. This encodes CASERIAGAGELFF.

In this sample, this clone turned up a few times. This CDR3 is missing its conserved last phenylalanine or tryptophan, likely due to a read error. The V call is TRBV6-6, the J call TRBJ2-7; D gene ambiguous. V dropped 0 bases and J dropped 5 bases, with 8 bases sitting between them. Germline V gives CDR1 MNHNY, CDR2 SVGAGI (reference sequence). The CDR3 spans 13 residues. CDR3 amino acids: CASSYSSDHEQYL. CDR3 bases: TGTGCCAGCAGTTACTCTTCGGACCACGAGCAGTACCTC.

This clone was seen a handful of times. This chain connects TRBV6-2 or TRBV6-3 to TRBJ2-2, with D perhaps assigned TRBD1 or TRBD2 (5 bases each). CDR3 length: 15 residues. Germline V lookup: CDR1 MNHEY, CDR2 SVGEGT. Trimming removed 6 bases from V and 5 bases from J, with 16 bases in between. Written as DNA, the CDR3 is TGTGCCAGCAGGAGTCAGGGATCGGGGACCGGGGAGCTGTTTTTT. It translates to CASRSQGSGTGELFF.

The chain combines TRBV30 with TRBJ1-1; D gene ambiguous. Germline V gene sequence: CDR1 GTSNPN, CDR2 SVGIG (reference sequence). V was shortened by 1 base and J by 4 bases, with 10 bases between the two germline ends. This CDR3 spans 13 amino acids. CDR3 in amino acids: CAWSGAEFTEAFF. CDR3 DNA: TGTGCCTGGAGTGGGGCGGAGTTCACTGAAGCTTTCTTT. The complete variable domain, with remaining parts taken from reference TRBV30 and TRBJ1-1, reads SQTIHQWPATLVQPVGSPLSLECTVEGTSNPNLYWYRQAAGRGLQLLFYSVGIGQISSEVPQNLSASRPQDRQFILSSKKLLLSDSGFYLCAWSGAEFTEAFFGQGTRLTVV.

This clone showed up many times. This chain joins TRBV28 and TRBJ1-2; TRBD1 might be the D (5 bases). CDR1 MDHEN and CDR2 SYDVKM come from the germline V gene. The CDR3 totals 16 residues. Deletions cut 3 bases from V and 0 bases from J, with 14 bases between. The CDR3 loop reads CASSLLPKGTNYGYTF. The CDR3 DNA reads TGTGCCAGCAGTTTGCTACCAAAGGGGACTAACTATGGCTACACCTTC.

The table lists this clone with many counts. The rearrangement links TRBV20-1 to TRBJ2-7, with D possibly matching TRBD2 (6 bases). This CDR3 is 15 amino acids long. Germline V CDR1 and CDR2: DFQATT, SNEGSKA (reference sequence). Trimming took 1 base from V and 7 from J, leaving 20 bases between them. The CDR3 region is CSARAGTFIVEEQYF. The CDR3 nucleotides are TGCAGTGCTAGAGCCGGGACTTTTATTGTAGAGGAGCAGTACTTC.

This clone has only a few counts. This chain uses TRBV19 with TRBJ2-3; TRBD2 matches 9 bases. The CDR3 is 15 amino acids. From germline, CDR1 is LNHDA and CDR2 SQIVND (reference sequence). The ends lost 0 bases at V and 3 bases at J; junction bases unmatched: 1. The CDR3 is CASSIEAGGTDTQYF. CDR3 in DNA: TGTGCCAGTAGTATAGAAGCGGGAGGTACAGATACGCAGTATTTT. The full variable domain, completed using reference TRBV19 and TRBJ2-3, is DGGITQSPKYLFRKEGQNVTLSCEQNLNHDAMYWYRQDPGQGLRLIYYSQIVNDFQKGDIAEGYSVSREKKESFPLTVTSAQKNPTAFYLCASSIEAGGTDTQYFGPGTRLTVL.

DNA of the CDR3: TGTGCCAGCAGTGAAGCGCCGGGACAGGTCATTTACGAGCAGTACGTC. Protein product: CASSEAPGQVIYEQYV. The chain links TRBV6-1 to TRBJ2-7; 8 positions match TRBD1. Germline V CDR1 and CDR2: MNHNS, SASEGT. V gave up 0 bases and J gave up 4 bases; unmatched junction bases: 8. CDR3 length: 16 amino acids.

The J gene is TRBJ1-2, the V gene TRBV5-1; D is unresolved. The CDR3 loop spans 13 amino acids. V was cut by 2 bases and J by 0 bases, with 5 bases left in between. CDR1 and CDR2 from the germline V gene are SGHRS and YFSETQ. CDR3 coding DNA: TGCGCCAGCAGCTTCGATGCTAACTATGGCTACACCTTC. Its protein product is CASSFDANYGYTF.

Sample share makes this clone medium-sized (0.01 to 0.1%). The chain has TRBV27 and TRBJ2-7; 10 bases align to TRBD1. Germline assignment: CDR1 MNHEY and CDR2 SMNVEV (reference sequence). With V trimmed by 9 bases and J by 7 bases, 12 bases remained unmatched. The CDR3 runs 14 residues. Written as DNA, the CDR3 is TGTGCCAGGCCTCTACTGGACAGGGGGGAAGAGCAGTACTTC. Protein sequence: CARPLLDRGEEQYF.

The chain is built from TRBV20-1 and TRBJ1-2; weak D call: TRBD1 (5 bases). Between the trimmed V and J ends, which lost 4 bases and 8 bases, there was a span of 20 bases. Germline V lookup: CDR1 DFQATT, CDR2 SNEGSKA (reference sequence). The CDR3 runs 14 residues. In DNA, the CDR3 is TGCAGTGCTATAACCCAGGGAGGGCAGGGCGGCTACACCTTC. Translation gives CSAITQGGQGGYTF.

This clone was picked up many times. The gene calls are TRBV7-6 and TRBJ2-1; D not resolved. Trimming took 5 bases from V and 0 from J, leaving 17 bases between them. The germline CDR1 and CDR2 sequences are SGHVS and FNYEAQ. This CDR3 region has 17 residues. The CDR3 DNA reads TGTGCCAGCAGCCTAACCGCTGGCAGCCCCTCCTACAATGAGCAGTTCTTC. Amino acid sequence: CASSLTAGSPSYNEQFF.

The rearrangement links TRBV28 to TRBJ2-3; TRBD2 is a possible D gene (6 bases). Trimming shortened V by 3 bases and J by 6 bases, and 10 bases separated the two germline ends. Germline CDR1 and CDR2: MDHEN and SYDVKM. The CDR3 contains 13 residues. The CDR3: CASSFGGVDTQYF. Here the CDR3 DNA reads TGTGCCAGCAGTTTCGGAGGGGTTGATACGCAGTATTTT.

V usage is TRBV9 and J usage is TRBJ2-1; 11 positions agree with TRBD2. The CDR3 totals 15 residues. Losses at the gene ends were 3 bases for V and 4 bases for J; bases not matched to a gene: 3. Germline-derived CDR1 and CDR2 are SGDLS and YYNGEE. The CDR3 DNA reads TGTGCCAGCAGCGGCCGACTAGCGGGGTACAATGAGCAGTTCTTC. It specifies CASSGRLAGYNEQFF. Drawing the rest from reference TRBV9 and TRBJ2-1, the complete variable domain is DSGVTQTPKHLITATGQRVTLRCSPRSGDLSVYWYQQSLDQGLQFLIQYYNGEERAKGNILERFSAQQFPDLHSELNLSSLELGDSALYFCASSGRLAGYNEQFFGPGTRLTVL.

In its sample, this clone was seen many times. V gene TRBV20-1 combines with J gene TRBJ2-7; 8 positions agree with TRBD1. The CDR3 consists of 14 residues. The junction had 6 bases not matched to a gene; V was cut back by 3 bases and J by 2 bases. Germline values: CDR1 DFQATT, CDR2 SNEGSKA (reference sequence). CDR3 in DNA: TGCAGTGCTAGGCACGGACAGGGAGCCTACGAGCAGTACTTC. Amino acid sequence: CSARHGQGAYEQYF.

This clone occurred many times. The chain uses TRBV20-1 and TRBJ2-3; TRBD2 matches at 9 bases. Per germline, CDR1 DFQATT and CDR2 SNEGSKA (reference sequence). The CDR3 has 13 residues. The V segment lost 5 bases and the J segment 5 bases; nucleotides outside the gene matches: 5. DNA for the CDR3: TGCAGTGCTCCGGGACTAGCAGGAGATACGCAGTATTTT. It specifies CSAPGLAGDTQYF.

In this sample, this clone turned up many times. The CDR3 spells CATSEPLANEQYF. The CDR3 bases are TGTGCCACCAGTGAACCACTAGCAAACGAGCAGTACTTC. The chain employs TRBV24-1 and TRBJ2-7; D is possibly TRBD2 (6 bases). Germline loops: CDR1 KGHDR, CDR2 SFDVKD. Trimming took off 4 bases at V and 5 bases at J, with 11 bases between the two ends. This CDR3 contains 13 residues.

This clone has a handful of counts. A much larger clonotype is one base distant, so this may be a read error. This CDR3 is also generated by other DNA sequences in the sample. The rearrangement links TRBV20-1 to TRBJ2-4, with D uncertain. Germline CDR1 and CDR2: DFQATT and SNEGSKA (reference sequence). The CDR3 extends over 13 amino acids. V lost 3 bases and J lost 0, with 6 bases in between. CDR3 protein: CSASPLAKNIQYF. CDR3 DNA sequence: TGCAGTGCTAGCCCACTAGCCAAAAACATTCAGTACTTC.

Many counts were recorded for this clone. V and J are TRBV5-4 and TRBJ1-5; D gene uncertain. The germline V gene encodes CDR1 SGHNT and CDR2 YYREEE (reference sequence). CDR3 length: 16 residues. The V gene lost 0 bases and the J gene lost 1 base, with 11 bases spanning the gap. The CDR3 is CASSLGGVGSNQPQHF. CDR3 nucleotides: TGTGCCAGCAGCTTGGGTGGGGTCGGAAGCAATCAGCCCCAGCATTTT.

This clone was seen more than once but under ten times. This rearrangement joins TRBV6-1 to TRBJ2-7, with D possibly being TRBD1 (6 bases). Germline-derived CDR1 and CDR2 are MNHNS and SASEGT. Trimming took off 7 bases at V and 0 bases at J, with 16 bases between the two ends. The length of the CDR3 is 15 residues. The CDR3 sequence is CASTLQGGHSYEQYF. As DNA, the CDR3 is TGTGCCAGCACTCTACAGGGTGGTCACTCCTACGAGCAGTACTTC.

The CDR3 reads CASSGLGRSSGANVLTF. The CDR3 bases are TGTGCCAGCAGCGGACTTGGCCGGAGCTCTGGGGCCAACGTCCTGACTTTC. This sequence joins TRBV4-2 and TRBJ2-6; D possibly corresponds to TRBD2 (5 bases). The V and J ends lost 5 bases and 0 bases respectively, with 14 bases between them. The germline gives CDR1 LGHNA, CDR2 YNFKEQ. The CDR3 spans 17 residues.

The J gene is TRBJ1-1, the V gene TRBV7-3; D gene ambiguous. There are 15 residues in the CDR3. V lost 0 bases to trimming and J lost 3 bases, with 11 bases between them. Germline V lookup: CDR1 SGHTA, CDR2 FQGTGA. The CDR3, as DNA: TGTGCCAGCAGCTTAACGGGAATTGGGGACACTGAAGCTTTCTTT. The encoded protein is CASSLTGIGDTEAFF. Full variable domain (rest looked up from reference TRBV7-3 and TRBJ1-1): GAGVSQTPSNKVTEKGKYVELRCDPISGHTALYWYRQSLGQGPEFLIYFQGTGAADDSGLPNDRFFAVRPEGSVSTLKIQRTERGDSAVYLCASSLTGIGDTEAFFGQGTRLTVV.

This clone was detected many times. The chain combines TRBV15 with TRBJ2-1; 10 bases match TRBD2. The trim removed 3 bases at V and 2 bases at J, leaving 4 bases unmatched. Germline lookup yields CDR1 LNHNV and CDR2 YYDKDF (reference sequence). This CDR3 has 16 residues. CDR3 nucleotide sequence: TGTGCCACCAGCAGCGAAGCGGGAGGGCCCTACAATGAGCAGTTCTTC. Protein product: CATSSEAGGPYNEQFF.

This clone was counted many times. The chain couples TRBV29-1 to TRBJ2-1; no clear D gene. Trimming pared 1 base from V and 7 bases from J, leaving 14 bases between. The CDR3 consists of 14 residues. The germline V gene has CDR1 SQVTM and CDR2 ANQGSEA. CDR3 sequence: CSVEGETPMNEQFF. The CDR3, as DNA: TGCAGCGTTGAAGGCGAAACCCCTATGAATGAGCAGTTCTTC.

The chain has TRBV6-1 and TRBJ1-1, with D possibly matching TRBD1 (6 bases). Germline V gives CDR1 MNHNS, CDR2 SASEGT. Between the trimmed V and J ends, which lost 7 bases and 4 bases, there was a span of 16 bases. CDR3 length: 14 residues. The CDR3 loop reads CASTLQGSATEAFF. CDR3 DNA sequence: TGTGCCAGCACCTTACAGGGAAGTGCCACTGAAGCTTTCTTT.